The text below deals with one T cell receptor (beta chain). Study processing details: Nucleated cell number was recorded as an estimate derived from reference gene primer amplification. Repertoires were generated with immunoSEQ multiplex PCR, while TCRdb's copy carries only in-frame clones and drops some. The D gene and trimming were derived from the DNA, and the V and J assignments and clone size from that table. The data contain under 250,000 clones, 60% to 85% of them seen just once; the ten biggest clones take up around 5.1%. V was cut by 4 bases and J by 2 bases, with 21 bases left in between. Germline V CDR1 and CDR2: SGHRS, YFSETQ. This CDR3 comprises 17 residues. The data belong to a study of blood T cell repertoires in COVID-19. Study information: Samples came from the United States, Italy and Spain, spanning acute and convalescent COVID-19. T cells, B-cell-depleted T cells, or PBMCs supplied cDNA or gDNA.

The sequence came from an older woman with acute or convalescent COVID-19. The sequenced sample consisted of peripheral blood. This chain joins TRBV5-1 and TRBJ1-1, with D possibly TRBD1 on 6 matching bases. The CDR3 loop reads CASSPGQQNRVNTEAFF. The CDR3 region has the DNA TGCGCCAGCAGCCCCGGACAGCAGAATAGGGTCAACACTGAAGCTTTCTTT.